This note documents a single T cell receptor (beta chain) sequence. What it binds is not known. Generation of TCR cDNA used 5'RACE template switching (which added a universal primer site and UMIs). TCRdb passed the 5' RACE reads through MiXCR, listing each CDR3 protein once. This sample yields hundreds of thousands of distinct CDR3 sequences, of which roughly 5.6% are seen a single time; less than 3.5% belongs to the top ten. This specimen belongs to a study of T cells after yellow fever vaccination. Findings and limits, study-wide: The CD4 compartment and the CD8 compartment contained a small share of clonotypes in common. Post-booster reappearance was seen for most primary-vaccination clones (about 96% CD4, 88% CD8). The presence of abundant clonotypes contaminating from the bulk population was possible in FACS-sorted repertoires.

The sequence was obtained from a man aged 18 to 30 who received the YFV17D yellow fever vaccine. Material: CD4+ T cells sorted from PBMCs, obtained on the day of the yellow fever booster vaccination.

The CDR3 protein is CSARDIGGNTEAFF. The CDR3 DNA sequence: TGCAGTGCTAGAGATATCGGGGGGAACACTGAAGCTTTCTTT. The J gene is TRBJ1-1, the V gene TRBV20-1; a possible D gene is TRBD1 (5 bases). The CDR3 contains 14 residues. Per the germline V gene, CDR1 is DFQATT and CDR2 is SNEGSKA (reference sequence). Trimming took off 0 bases at V and 1 base at J, with 9 bases between the two ends.